This TCR beta chain was sequenced during a study of pediatric ulcerative colitis. The CDR3 sequence is 15 residues long. V trimming: 2 bases; J trimming: 12 bases; junction bases outside the gene matches: 13. Germline CDR1 MGHDK, CDR2 SYGVNS. Rectal tissue came from one to two pinch biopsies taken at colonoscopy. Sequencing was at survey level. Up to 500,000 reads were sequenced per sample. Sequencing was performed with immunoSEQ multiplex PCR; in TCRdb, only in-frame clones are kept and a portion is missing. The sample lists under 30,000 clones; approximately 71% were seen once. The receptor comes from a boy aged 5-17 years with severe ulcerative colitis. The material sequenced was gut tissue. The chain combines TRBV25-1 with TRBJ1-1; 9 positions match TRBD1. The CDR3: CASSEGAQGAAGPFF. CDR3 nucleotides: TGTGCCAGCAGTGAAGGGGCACAGGGGGCGGCTGGACCTTTCTTT.